The next 10 T cell receptor beta chains were all read from a single sample in a study of cytomegalovirus exposure and HLA in healthy donors. This PCR relied on a set of 60 Vbeta primers and 13 Jbeta primers. Using immunoSEQ multiplex PCR, the repertoire was profiled, and TCRdb retains in-frame clones only, with some absent. The table shows about 170,000 clones, with approximately 84% occurring only once. The sample taken for sequencing was PBMCs. These receptors were collected from a man younger than 45 in good health and CMV-seropositive.

The chain joins TRBV5-1 to TRBJ2-3; possible D gene TRBD2, 6 bases. Germline-derived CDR1 and CDR2 are SGHRS and YFSETQ. Trimming removed 7 bases at V and 0 bases at J, with 12 bases between. This CDR3 spans 14 amino acids. The CDR3 bases are TGCGCCAGCCAGATAGCGGCTAGCACAGATACGCAGTATTTT. Translated: CASQIAASTDTQYF.

The rearrangement joins TRBV19 to TRBJ2-1; TRBD2 agrees at 9 bases. This CDR3 spans 16 amino acids. Germline V gives CDR1 LNHDA, CDR2 SQIVND (reference sequence). V was pared by 10 bases and J by 6 bases, with 16 bases of the junction left unmatched. CDR3 in amino acids: CANHSSRTSDTNEQFF. CDR3 sequence (DNA): TGTGCCAATCATTCCAGTCGGACTAGCGATACCAATGAGCAGTTCTTC.

This clone has only one observation. This rearrangement joins TRBV10-1 to TRBJ2-1, with TRBD1 matching 8 bases. J gave up 8 bases and V 4 bases, and 7 bases lay outside the gene matches. CDR1 and CDR2 from the germline V gene are WNHNN and SYGVQD (reference sequence). The length of the CDR3 is 14 residues. The CDR3 spells CASSGQGNIDEQFF. Here the CDR3 DNA reads TGCGCCAGCAGTGGACAGGGGAATATCGATGAGCAGTTCTTC.

V and J are TRBV6-5 and TRBJ2-5; no reliable D call. This CDR3 contains 14 residues. V lost 0 bases, J lost 4 bases, and 9 bases lay in between. Germline assignment: CDR1 MNHEY and CDR2 SVGAGI. CDR3 loop: CASSYSRVAETQYF. The CDR3, as DNA: TGTGCCAGCAGTTACTCAAGAGTTGCAGAGACCCAGTACTTC.

The chain combines TRBV19 with TRBJ1-2, with TRBD1 matching 7 bases. V shed 6 bases and J 5 bases; nucleotides not matched to a gene: 6. CDR1 and CDR2 from the germline V gene are LNHDA and SQIVND (reference sequence). The CDR3 has 13 residues. The CDR3 DNA follows: TGTGCCAGTAGAAGGGGACAGAGGTATGGCTACACCTTC. This sequence encodes CASRRGQRYGYTF.

The gene calls are TRBV27 and TRBJ2-2; 8 bases line up with TRBD2. J was trimmed by 5 bases and V by 6 bases; bases with no gene match: 11. The germline gives CDR1 MNHEY, CDR2 SMNVEV (reference sequence). The CDR3 consists of 16 residues. Here the CDR3 DNA reads TGTGCCAGCAGGCGGGGGGAACGGGCTGGGACCGGGGAGCTGTTTTTT. Its protein product is CASRRGERAGTGELFF.

This clone showed up just a few times. The chain employs TRBV5-1 and TRBJ1-1, with 9 bases fitting TRBD1. The J segment lost 0 bases and the V segment lost 8 bases, leaving 5 bases of the junction unmatched. The CDR3 is made up of 14 amino acids. Germline V gives CDR1 SGHRS, CDR2 YFSETQ. CDR3 DNA sequence: TGCGCCAGTCGGACAGGGGCCATGAACACTGAAGCTTTCTTT. Encoded protein: CASRTGAMNTEAFF.

The rearrangement uses TRBV9 and TRBJ2-1; 9 bases line up with TRBD2. Trimming at V came to 1 base and at J to 8 bases, leaving 13 bases not matched to a gene. The germline V gene encodes CDR1 SGDLS and CDR2 YYNGEE. There are 17 residues in the CDR3. Here the CDR3 DNA reads TGTGCCAGCAGCGTAAATTATGTAGCGGGAGAGCGACATGAGCAGTTCTTC. Translated, it gives CASSVNYVAGERHEQFF.

V is TRBV27 and J is TRBJ1-2; D is undetermined. The CDR3 length is 14 residues. With 7 bases removed from V and 4 bases from J, the gap between germline ends came to 16 bases. Germline CDR1 reads MNHEY; CDR2 reads SMNVEV (reference sequence). The CDR3 here is CASTLREGSYGYTF. The CDR3 nucleotides are TGTGCCAGCACCCTTAGGGAGGGAAGCTATGGCTACACCTTC.

V usage is TRBV6-5 and J usage is TRBJ2-3; 11 bases match TRBD2. The CDR3 is 16 amino acids. Per the germline V gene, CDR1 is MNHEY and CDR2 is SVGAGI. The ends lost 4 bases at V and 0 bases at J; junction bases unmatched: 3. The CDR3 protein is CASSSRTSGSTDTQYF. CDR3 bases: TGTGCCAGCAGTTCACGGACTAGCGGGAGCACAGATACGCAGTATTTT.